The rows below give T cell receptor beta chains drawn from one sample of a study of shared clonotypes between healthy human individuals. Sequencing used immunoSEQ multiplex PCR; TCRdb keeps in-frame clones, though not all of them. The sample has approximately 2.4 million clones, 90% to 97% seen once. The source material was naive CD4+ T cells sorted from blood. These receptors all come from a man between 18 and 29 years old in good health. Each CDR3 is given with its conserved first and last residue. D genes are given only for firm matches. Clone size appears in some rows only: once, few, many, or a class for an expanded clone.

v_call,d_call,j_call,clone_size,cdr3_aa,cdr3_nt
TRBV19,NA,TRBJ2-5,NA,CASRSQGLSSETQYF,TGTGCCAGTAGGTCACAGGGTCTTTCGAGCGAGACCCAGTACTTC
TRBV10-3,NA,TRBJ1-2,NA,CAISDSGNYGYTF,TGTGCCATCAGTGACTCGGGTAACTATGGCTACACCTTC
TRBV28,NA,TRBJ2-3,NA,CASSFRRSAGTDTQYF,TGTGCCAGCAGTTTCCGCAGGTCGGCGGGCACAGATACGCAGTATTTT
TRBV5-6,NA,TRBJ1-3,NA,CASSFWQGNSGNTIYF,TGTGCCAGCAGCTTCTGGCAGGGAAACTCAGGAAACACCATATATTTT
TRBV6-1,NA,TRBJ2-7,NA,CASSLQGSYEQYF,TGTGCCAGCAGTCTACAGGGAAGCTACGAGCAGTACTTC
TRBV6-6,NA,TRBJ2-7,NA,CASTLGGQPYEQYF,TGTGCCAGCACCCTGGGGGGGCAACCCTACGAGCAGTACTTC
TRBV28,NA,TRBJ1-2,NA,CASLRPGDYGYTF,TGTGCCAGCCTTAGGCCGGGGGACTATGGCTACACCTTC
TRBV7-9,NA,TRBJ1-5,NA,CASSPPHEFNQPQHF,TGTGCCAGCAGCCCCCCACACGAATTCAATCAGCCCCAGCATTTT
TRBV5-1,NA,TRBJ2-2,NA,CASSSVGGPTGELFF,TGCGCCAGCAGCTCGGTTGGCGGGCCCACCGGGGAGCTGTTTTTT
TRBV6-1,NA,TRBJ2-3,NA,CASSGNTDTQYF,TGTGCCAGCAGTGGTAATACAGATACGCAGTATTTT
TRBV5-1,NA,TRBJ2-4,NA,CASSVREAEGGIQYF,TGCGCCAGCAGCGTCCGCGAGGCTGAGGGGGGCATTCAGTACTTC
TRBV30,NA,TRBJ2-3,NA,CAWGGLDTQYF,TGTGCCTGGGGGGGGCTAGATACGCAGTATTTT
TRBV7-9,NA,TRBJ2-7,NA,CASSPEASSGEQYF,TGTGCCAGCAGCCCCGAGGCTTCCAGTGGCGAGCAGTACTTC
TRBV20-1,NA,TRBJ1-1,NA,CSAPWQFGAFF,TGCAGTGCCCCCTGGCAGTTCGGAGCTTTCTTT
TRBV5-1,TRBD1,TRBJ2-7,NA,CASSFTRDSPSSSYEQYF,TGCGCCAGCAGCTTCACCCGGGACAGTCCTTCAAGCTCCTACGAGCAGTACTTC
TRBV5-1,TRBD2,TRBJ2-2,NA,CASSQIAGDNTGELFF,TGCGCCAGCAGCCAAATAGCGGGGGATAACACCGGGGAGCTGTTTTTT
TRBV10-3,NA,TRBJ1-5,NA,CAISEGPDNQPQHF,TGTGCCATCAGCGAGGGCCCTGATAATCAGCCCCAGCATTTT
TRBV5-1,TRBD2,TRBJ2-7,NA,CASSTGGSGEQYF,TGCGCCAGCAGCACCGGGGGGTCGGGAGAGCAGTACTTC
TRBV2,NA,TRBJ2-1,NA,CASHAGTQYNEQFF,TGTGCCAGCCACGCGGGGACCCAATACAATGAGCAGTTCTTC
TRBV18,NA,TRBJ2-3,once,CASSPFRSTQYF,TGTGCCAGCTCACCCTTCCGAAGTACGCAGTATTTT